This T cell receptor (beta chain) was identified during a study of response to subunit inactivated influenza vaccine. The V and J ends lost 2 bases and 6 bases, in that order; junction bases with no gene match: 7. This CDR3 has 14 amino acids. CDR1 is DFQATT and CDR2 is SNEGSKA in the germline V gene (reference sequence). TCRdb itself ran the RT-PCR reads through MiXCR, one entry per CDR3 protein. The sample includes some 850,000 distinct CDR3 sequences, about 18% of them seen just once. Sequencing used PBMCs from blood, obtained about 5 days after vaccination. The rearrangement joins TRBV20-1 to TRBJ2-1; 7 bases are a match to TRBD1. This receptor was taken from a man aged 45-65 years who received an inactivated influenza vaccine. The CDR3 nucleotides are TGCAGTGCTAGATCCTTCGACAGGGCCAATGAGCAGTTCTTC. The encoded protein is CSARSFDRANEQFF.